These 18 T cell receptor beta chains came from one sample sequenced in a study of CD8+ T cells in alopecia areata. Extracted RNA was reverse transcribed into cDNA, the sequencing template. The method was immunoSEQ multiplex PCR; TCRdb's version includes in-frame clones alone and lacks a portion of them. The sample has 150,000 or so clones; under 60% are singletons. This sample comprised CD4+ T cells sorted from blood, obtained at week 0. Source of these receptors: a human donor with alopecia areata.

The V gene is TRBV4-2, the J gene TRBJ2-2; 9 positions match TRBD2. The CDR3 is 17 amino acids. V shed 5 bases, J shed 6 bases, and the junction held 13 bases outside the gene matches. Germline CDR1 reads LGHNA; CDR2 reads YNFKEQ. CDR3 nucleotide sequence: TGTGCCAGCAGCTCAAACCCGAGCGGGGGGTTTGCCGGGGAGCTGTTTTTT. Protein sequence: CASSSNPSGGFAGELFF.

The CDR3 loop reads CASSPTSSYGYTF. In DNA form, the CDR3 reads TGTGCCAGCTCACCAACCTCAAGTTATGGCTACACCTTC. This chain uses TRBV18 with TRBJ1-2; D is uncertain. Germline CDR1 is KGHSH and CDR2 is LQKENI. This CDR3 is built from 13 residues. The V end was cut by 2 bases, the J end by 5 bases, with 9 bases between.

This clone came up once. The CDR3 here is CASSTSPDTQYF. CDR3 coding DNA: TGTGCCAGCAGCACCTCCCCGGATACGCAGTATTTT. V usage is TRBV9 and J usage is TRBJ2-3; D is undetermined. CDR1 and CDR2 (germline): SGDLS, YYNGEE. This CDR3 has 12 amino acids. Trimming took off 4 bases at V and 6 bases at J, with 9 bases between the two ends.

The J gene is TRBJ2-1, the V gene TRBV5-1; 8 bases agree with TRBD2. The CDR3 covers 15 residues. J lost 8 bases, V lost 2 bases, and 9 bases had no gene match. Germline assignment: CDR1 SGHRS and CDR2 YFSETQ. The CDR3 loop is CASSLRGGPADEQFF. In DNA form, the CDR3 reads TGCGCCAGCAGCTTACGGGGGGGCCCTGCGGATGAGCAGTTCTTC. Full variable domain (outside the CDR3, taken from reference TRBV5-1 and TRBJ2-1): KAGVTQTPRYLIKTRGQQVTLSCSPISGHRSVSWYQQTPGQGLQFLFEYFSETQRNKGNFPGRFSGRQFSNSRSEMNVSTLELGDSALYLCASSLRGGPADEQFFGPGTRLTVL.

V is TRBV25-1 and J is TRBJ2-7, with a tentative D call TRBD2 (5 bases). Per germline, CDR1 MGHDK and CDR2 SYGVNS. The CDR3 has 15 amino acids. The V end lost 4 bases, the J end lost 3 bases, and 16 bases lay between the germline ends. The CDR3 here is CASSAHESRGYEQYF. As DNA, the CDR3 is TGTGCCAGCAGTGCCCACGAGTCTCGGGGCTACGAGCAGTACTTC.

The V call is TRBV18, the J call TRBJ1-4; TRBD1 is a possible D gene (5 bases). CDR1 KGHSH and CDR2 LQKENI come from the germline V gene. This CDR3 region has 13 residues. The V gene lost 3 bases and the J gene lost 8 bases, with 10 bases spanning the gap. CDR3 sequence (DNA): TGTGCCAGCTCACCTCAACCAGGGGAAAAACTGTTTTTT. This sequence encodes CASSPQPGEKLFF.

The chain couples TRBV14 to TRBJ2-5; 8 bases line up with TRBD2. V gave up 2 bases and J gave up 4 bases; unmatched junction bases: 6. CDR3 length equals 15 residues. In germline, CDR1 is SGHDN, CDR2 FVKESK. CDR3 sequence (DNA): TGTGCCAGCAGCCAACGGGGGGGGCCCTTAGAGACCCAGTACTTC. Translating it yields CASSQRGGPLETQYF.

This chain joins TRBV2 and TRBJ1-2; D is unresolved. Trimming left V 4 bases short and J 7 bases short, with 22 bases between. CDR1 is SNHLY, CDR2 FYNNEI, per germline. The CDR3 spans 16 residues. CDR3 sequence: CASSGSAGDPRGGYTF. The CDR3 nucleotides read TGTGCCAGCAGTGGATCGGCCGGAGACCCACGGGGTGGCTACACCTTC.

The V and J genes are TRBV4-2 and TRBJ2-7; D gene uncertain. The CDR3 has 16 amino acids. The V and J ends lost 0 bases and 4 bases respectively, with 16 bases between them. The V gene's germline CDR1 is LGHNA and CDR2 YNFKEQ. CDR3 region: CASSQDDVGAAYEQYF. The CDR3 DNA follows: TGTGCCAGCAGCCAAGATGACGTGGGCGCGGCGTACGAGCAGTACTTC.

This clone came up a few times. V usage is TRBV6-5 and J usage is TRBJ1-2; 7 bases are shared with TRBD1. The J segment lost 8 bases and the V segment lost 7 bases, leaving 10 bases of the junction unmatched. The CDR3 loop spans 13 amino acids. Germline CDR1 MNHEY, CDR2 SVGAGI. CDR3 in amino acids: CASTETGRQGYTF. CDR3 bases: TGTGCCAGCACTGAGACAGGGCGTCAGGGCTACACCTTC.

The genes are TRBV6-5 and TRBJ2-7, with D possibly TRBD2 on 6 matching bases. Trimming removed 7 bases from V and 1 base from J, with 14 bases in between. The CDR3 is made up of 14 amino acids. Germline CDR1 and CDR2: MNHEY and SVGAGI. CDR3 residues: CASIPQAGSYEQYF. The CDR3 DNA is TGTGCCAGCATCCCCCAGGCGGGGTCCTACGAGCAGTACTTC.

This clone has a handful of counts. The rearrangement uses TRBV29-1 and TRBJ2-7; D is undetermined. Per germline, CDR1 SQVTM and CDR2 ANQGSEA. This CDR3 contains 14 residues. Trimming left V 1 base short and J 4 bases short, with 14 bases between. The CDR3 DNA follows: TGCAGCGTTGAAGGCCAGGACGGAAAATACGAGCAGTACTTC. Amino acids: CSVEGQDGKYEQYF.

The CDR3 here is CATTPAGGPDGELFF. CDR3 coding DNA: TGTGCCACCACCCCAGCGGGGGGGCCGGACGGGGAGCTGTTTTTT. The rearrangement uses TRBV2 and TRBJ2-2; 10 nucleotides align to TRBD2. After removal of 10 bases from V and 7 bases from J, the junction contained 12 bases not matched to a gene. This CDR3 has 15 amino acids. The germline V gene encodes CDR1 SNHLY and CDR2 FYNNEI.

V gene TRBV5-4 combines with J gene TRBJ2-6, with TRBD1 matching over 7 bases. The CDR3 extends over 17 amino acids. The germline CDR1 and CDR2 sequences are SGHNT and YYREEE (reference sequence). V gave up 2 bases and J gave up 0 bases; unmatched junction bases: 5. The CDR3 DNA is TGTGCCAGCAGCTTAAGGACAGGATTCTCTGGGGCCAACGTCCTGACTTTC. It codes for CASSLRTGFSGANVLTF.

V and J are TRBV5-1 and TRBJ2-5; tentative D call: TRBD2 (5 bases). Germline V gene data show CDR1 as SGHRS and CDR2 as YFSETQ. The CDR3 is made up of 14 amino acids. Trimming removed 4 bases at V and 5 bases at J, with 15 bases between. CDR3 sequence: CASSQGLPGETQYF. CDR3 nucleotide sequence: TGCGCCAGCAGCCAAGGCCTACCGGGGGAGACCCAGTACTTC.

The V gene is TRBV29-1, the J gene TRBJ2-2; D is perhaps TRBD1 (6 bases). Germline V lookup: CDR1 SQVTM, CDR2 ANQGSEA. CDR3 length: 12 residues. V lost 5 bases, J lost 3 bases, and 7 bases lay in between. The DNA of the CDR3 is TGCAGCGTTCAGGGGTACACCGGGGAGCTGTTTTTT. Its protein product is CSVQGYTGELFF.

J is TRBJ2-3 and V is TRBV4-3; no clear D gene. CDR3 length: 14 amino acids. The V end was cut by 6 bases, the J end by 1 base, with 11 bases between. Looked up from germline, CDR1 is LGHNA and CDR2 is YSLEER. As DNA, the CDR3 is TGCGCCAGCAGTAGCCGACCGGGCACAGATACGCAGTATTTT. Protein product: CASSSRPGTDTQYF.

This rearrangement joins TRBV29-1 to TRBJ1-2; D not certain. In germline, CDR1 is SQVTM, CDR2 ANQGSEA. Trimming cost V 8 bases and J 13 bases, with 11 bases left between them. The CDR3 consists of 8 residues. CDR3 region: CSPNQVTF. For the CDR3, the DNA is TGCAGCCCCAACCAAGTCACCTTC.